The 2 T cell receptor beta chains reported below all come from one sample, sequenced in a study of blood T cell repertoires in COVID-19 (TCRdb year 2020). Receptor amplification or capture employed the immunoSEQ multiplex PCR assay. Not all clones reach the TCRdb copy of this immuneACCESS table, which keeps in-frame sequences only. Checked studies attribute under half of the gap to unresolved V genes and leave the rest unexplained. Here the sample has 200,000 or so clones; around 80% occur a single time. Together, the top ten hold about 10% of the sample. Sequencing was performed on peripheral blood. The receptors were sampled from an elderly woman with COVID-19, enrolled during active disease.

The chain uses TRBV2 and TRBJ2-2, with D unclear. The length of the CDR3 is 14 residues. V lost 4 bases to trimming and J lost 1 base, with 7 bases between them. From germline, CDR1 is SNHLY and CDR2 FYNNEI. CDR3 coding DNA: TGTGCCAGCAGTGTACTTATGAACACCGGGGAGCTGTTTTTT. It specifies CASSVLMNTGELFF.

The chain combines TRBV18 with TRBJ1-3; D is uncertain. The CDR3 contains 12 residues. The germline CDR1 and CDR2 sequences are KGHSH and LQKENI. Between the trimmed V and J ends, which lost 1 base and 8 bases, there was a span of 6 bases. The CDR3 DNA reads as TGTGCCAGCTCACCACAAGGAGACACCATATATTTT. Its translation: CASSPQGDTIYF.